The 4 T cell receptor beta chains presented below share a single source sample, sequenced in a study of blood T cell repertoires in COVID-19. The table came from immunoSEQ multiplex PCR; TCRdb's copy has only in-frame clones and leaves some out. Here the sample spans 250,000 to 300,000 clones, more than 75% being singletons. Specimen: PBMCs or T cells enriched from blood (not recorded which). Receptor source: a woman in her sixties in a cohort exposed to, infected with or recovered from COVID-19 (not recorded which).

On this clone: At one end, the junction sequence differs from germline, possibly due to a read error. As DNA, the CDR3 is TGCGCCAGCAGCCTCTCGCAGATACTGCCGTCAGGCGGATCCCGGAGGTATTTT. Its protein product is CASSLSQILPSGGSRRYF. V and J are TRBV5-1 and TRBJ1-5, with D unresolved. CDR3 length: 18 amino acids. Germline CDR1 and CDR2: SGHRS and YFSETQ.

The chain is built from TRBV7-9 and TRBJ2-7; weak D call: TRBD1 (6 bases). V was shortened by 4 bases and J by 3 bases, with 7 bases between the two germline ends. Germline CDR1 SEHNR, CDR2 FQNEAQ (reference sequence). This CDR3 is 12 amino acids long. The CDR3: CASSSQGYEQYF. The CDR3 DNA reads as TGTGCCAGCAGCTCACAGGGCTACGAGCAGTACTTC.

J is TRBJ2-1 and V is TRBV15; TRBD2 agrees at 14 bases. The CDR3 extends over 19 amino acids. Per germline, CDR1 LNHNV and CDR2 YYDKDF (reference sequence). V shed 5 bases, J shed 4 bases, and the junction held 13 bases outside the gene matches. Here the CDR3 reads CATSGGLAGAERGYNEQFF. Here the CDR3 DNA reads TGTGCCACCAGCGGGGGACTAGCGGGAGCCGAAAGGGGTTACAATGAGCAGTTCTTC.

The V call is TRBV5-1, the J call TRBJ2-3, with 7 bases matching TRBD1. The V gene's germline CDR1 is SGHRS and CDR2 YFSETQ. With V trimmed by 0 bases and J by 5 bases, 3 bases remained unmatched. The CDR3 totals 14 residues. CDR3: CASSLGTGRDTQYF. CDR3 DNA: TGCGCCAGCAGCTTGGGGACAGGACGAGATACGCAGTATTTT.